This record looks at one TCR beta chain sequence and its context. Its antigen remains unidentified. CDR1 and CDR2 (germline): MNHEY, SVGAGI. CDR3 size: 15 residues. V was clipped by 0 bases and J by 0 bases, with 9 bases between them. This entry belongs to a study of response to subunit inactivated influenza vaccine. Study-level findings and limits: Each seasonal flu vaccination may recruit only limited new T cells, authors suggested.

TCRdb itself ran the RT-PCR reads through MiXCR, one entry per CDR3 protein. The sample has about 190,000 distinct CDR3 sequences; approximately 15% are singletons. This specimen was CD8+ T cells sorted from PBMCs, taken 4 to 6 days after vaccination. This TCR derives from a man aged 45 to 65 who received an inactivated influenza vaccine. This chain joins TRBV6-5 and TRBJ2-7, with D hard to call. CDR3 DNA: TGTGCCAGCAGTTACTCGTGGCGCGGCTCCTACGAGCAGTACTTC. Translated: CASSYSWRGSYEQYF.